These T cell receptor beta chains were read from a single sample in a study of blood T cell repertoires in COVID-19. Using immunoSEQ multiplex PCR, the repertoire was profiled, and TCRdb retains in-frame clones only, with some absent. This table has 200,000 or so clones, 80% to 85% appearing once. Sequenced sample: peripheral blood. These receptors all come from an older woman with acute or convalescent COVID-19. The CDR3 runs from the conserved cysteine through the conserved F or W. A D gene is named only where the DNA matches it firmly. Where a row states a size, it is once, few, many or the class of an expanded clone; other rows omit it.

clone_size j_call d_call v_call cdr3_aa cdr3_nt
. TRBJ1-1 . TRBV27 CASSHLEEGGTEAFF TGTGCCAGCAGCCACCTCGAGGAGGGAGGCACTGAAGCTTTCTTT
. TRBJ2-1 . TRBV4-1 CASSQAGNSYNEQFF TGCGCCAGCAGCCAAGCAGGCAACTCCTACAATGAGCAGTTCTTC
once TRBJ1-1 . TRBV15 CATSREGLNTEAFF TGTGCCACCAGCAGAGAGGGCTTGAACACTGAAGCTTTCTTT
. TRBJ2-2 . TRBV11-1 CASSLVAGFTGELFF TGTGCCAGCAGCTTAGTTGCCGGGTTCACCGGGGAGCTGTTTTTT
. TRBJ1-5 . TRBV12-5 CASEEGGNQPQHF TGTGCTAGTGAAGAGGGTGGCAATCAGCCCCAGCATTTT
. TRBJ2-2 TRBD2 TRBV3-1/TRBV3-2 CASSLQSPLAVNTGELFF TGTGCCAGCAGCCTCCAAAGCCCCCTAGCGGTGAACACCGGGGAGCTGTTTTTT
once TRBJ1-2 TRBD1 TRBV4-1 CASSRTGGNYGYTF TGCGCCAGCAGCAGGACAGGGGGCAACTATGGCTACACCTTC
. TRBJ1-5 . TRBV7-9 CASSLGDIANQPQHF TGTGCCAGCAGCTTAGGGGACATCGCTAATCAGCCCCAGCATTTT
. TRBJ1-5 . TRBV4-1 CASSHPAPEEPQHF TGCGCCAGCAGCCACCCGGCCCCAGAGGAGCCCCAGCATTTT
. TRBJ1-2 . TRBV30 CAWSVESYGYTF TGTGCCTGGAGTGTAGAGTCTTATGGCTACACCTTC
. TRBJ1-4 TRBD1 TRBV9 CASSPGTAYNEKLFF TGTGCCAGCAGCCCTGGGACAGCCTACAATGAAAAACTGTTTTTT
many TRBJ2-7 TRBD1 TRBV27 CASSPGQGAFYEQYF TGTGCCAGCAGTCCGGGACAGGGGGCCTTCTACGAGCAGTACTTC
. TRBJ2-1 TRBD2 TRBV2 CASSWGLAGGTSTNEQFF TGTGCCAGCAGTTGGGGACTAGCGGGGGGCACTTCTACCAATGAGCAGTTCTTC
. TRBJ1-6 . TRBV18 CASSPGLDVSPLHF TGTGCCAGCTCACCAGGGCTCGATGTATCACCCCTCCACTTT
. TRBJ2-1 . TRBV5-1 CASSPVGTQTGEVYNEQFF TGCGCCAGCAGCCCCGTCGGGACTCAGACTGGGGAGGTTTACAATGAGCAGTTCTTC
. TRBJ2-7 . TRBV7-9 CASSLRSQTTYEQYF TGTGCCAGCAGCTTAAGGAGTCAGACCACCTACGAGCAGTACTTC
. TRBJ2-1 TRBD1 TRBV9 CASTPRDREYNEQFF TGTGCCAGCACTCCCCGGGACAGGGAATACAATGAGCAGTTCTTC
. TRBJ2-1 TRBD1 TRBV11-2 CASSTTDRGWSEQFF TGTGCCAGCAGCACCACCGACAGGGGTTGGAGTGAGCAGTTCTTC
. TRBJ2-2 . TRBV24-1 CATSVPRQLNTGELFF TGTGCCACCAGTGTTCCGCGACAGCTAAACACCGGGGAGCTGTTTTTT
. TRBJ2-1 TRBD2 TRBV28 CASNPADLAGNEQFF TGTGCCAGCAATCCGGCCGATCTAGCGGGTAATGAGCAGTTCTTC
. TRBJ1-3 TRBD1 TRBV5-1 CASSVDGTVGNTIYF TGCGCCAGCAGCGTGGATGGGACAGTCGGAAACACCATATATTTT
. TRBJ2-2 TRBD2 TRBV7-2 CASSLQRGRANTGELFF TGTGCCAGCAGCCTTCAGCGGGGCAGGGCAAACACCGGGGAGCTGTTTTTT
once TRBJ1-2 . TRBV6-5 CASRPSDSLSYGYTF TGTGCCAGCAGACCCTCGGACAGCCTTTCCTATGGCTACACCTTC
once TRBJ2-3 . TRBV4-3 CASSQDQLAYTRQYF TGCGCCAGCAGCCAAGATCAACTAGCCTATACGCGGCAGTATTTT
few TRBJ1-4 . TRBV9 CASSGTFNEKLFF TGTGCCAGCAGCGGGACATTTAATGAAAAACTGTTTTTT
. TRBJ2-3 . TRBV6-1 CASSDRGKISTDTQYF TGTGCCAGCAGTGACAGGGGCAAGATTAGCACAGATACGCAGTATTTT
. TRBJ1-3 . TRBV11-2 CASSLETVGNTIYF TGTGCCAGCAGCTTGGAGACAGTTGGAAACACCATATATTTT